Following are 12 T cell receptor beta chains from one sample sequenced in a study of blood T cell repertoires in COVID-19. The protocol was immunoSEQ multiplex PCR, while the TCRdb copy is restricted to in-frame clones and leaves out a portion. The table shows a few hundred thousand clones, with roughly four fifths occurring only once. The sequenced sample was PBMCs or T cells enriched from blood (not recorded which). The receptors come from a man aged 25 to 40 with acute COVID-19.

The CDR3 protein is CAIKLVQGPNQPQHF. CDR3 coding DNA: TGTGCCATTAAGCTTGTCCAGGGGCCCAATCAGCCCCAGCATTTT. The rearrangement joins TRBV6-5 to TRBJ1-5; D possibly corresponds to TRBD1 (6 bases). V was pared by 10 bases and J by 3 bases, with 19 bases between. Germline CDR1 MNHEY, CDR2 SVGAGI. CDR3 length: 15 residues.

The chain joins TRBV6-5 to TRBJ2-7; a weak D match, TRBD2 (6 bases). Trimming left V 6 bases short and J 3 bases short, with 15 bases between. The CDR3 totals 14 residues. The germline V gene has CDR1 MNHEY and CDR2 SVGAGI. CDR3 amino acids: CASREGPPSYEQYV. The CDR3 bases are TGTGCCAGCAGGGAGGGGCCGCCGAGCTACGAGCAGTACGTC.

The chain couples TRBV3-1 (or the pseudogene TRBV3-2) to TRBJ2-1, with D possibly TRBD1 on 7 matching bases. The CDR3 sequence is 16 residues long. V was pared by 2 bases and J by 9 bases, with 20 bases between. Germline V gene lookup returns CDR1 LGHDT and CDR2 YNNKEL (reference sequence). CDR3 DNA: TGTGCCAGCAGCCAATCCCGACAGGGAGGTTGGGGTGAGCAGTTCTTC. As protein: CASSQSRQGGWGEQFF.

This chain connects TRBV12-3 or TRBV12-4 to TRBJ1-2; 7 bases map to TRBD1. This CDR3 is 11 amino acids long. The V segment lost 5 bases and the J segment 12 bases; nucleotides outside the gene matches: 6. This chain's CDR3 is CASSDLDRNTF. The CDR3 DNA sequence: TGTGCCAGCAGTGACCTGGACAGGAACACCTTC.

This chain uses TRBV7-2 with TRBJ2-4; 12 positions agree with TRBD2. V shed 4 bases and J 1 base; nucleotides not matched to a gene: 8. The CDR3 totals 18 residues. Germline assignment: CDR1 SGHTA and CDR2 FQGNSA. The CDR3 protein is CASSSTSGGAGAKNIQYF. The CDR3, as DNA: TGTGCCAGCAGCTCGACTAGCGGGGGAGCCGGGGCCAAAAACATTCAGTACTTC.

The chain has TRBV7-8 and TRBJ2-6; no clear D gene. Germline V gene sequence: CDR1 SGHVS, CDR2 FQNEAQ. V lost 1 base, J lost 0 bases, and 4 bases lay in between. The CDR3 has 15 amino acids. The CDR3 here is CASSLGDSGANVLTF. The CDR3 nucleotides are TGTGCCAGCAGCTTAGGCGACTCTGGGGCCAACGTCCTGACTTTC.

Notes on this clone: The identical CDR3 is also encoded by other nucleotide sequences in the sample. The rearrangement joins TRBV5-1 to TRBJ2-3; possibly TRBD2 for D (6 bases). CDR3 length equals 15 residues. Germline V lookup: CDR1 SGHRS, CDR2 YFSETQ. The V gene lost 1 base and the J gene lost 3 bases, with 12 bases spanning the gap. The CDR3 here is CASSLRGVGTDTQYF. The CDR3 DNA reads TGCGCCAGCAGCTTGCGCGGGGTAGGGACAGATACGCAGTATTTT.

V usage is TRBV5-6 and J usage is TRBJ2-7; 11 nucleotides agree with TRBD2. The V gene's germline CDR1 is SGHDT and CDR2 YYEEEE. J gave up 4 bases and V 3 bases, and 6 bases lay outside the gene matches. This CDR3 has 15 amino acids. DNA of the CDR3: TGTGCCAGCAGCTCACTAGCGGGAGAGGTTTACGAGCAGTACGTC. Its translation: CASSSLAGEVYEQYV.

The chain joins TRBV10-2 to TRBJ2-7; 10 bases map to TRBD2. Trimming cost V 5 bases and J 2 bases; bases outside gene matches: 3. This CDR3 is built from 14 residues. Germline CDR1 and CDR2: WSHSY and SAAADI. CDR3 residues: CASSPLAGAYEQYV. CDR3 nucleotide sequence: TGCGCCAGCAGTCCCCTAGCGGGGGCCTACGAGCAGTACGTC.

The V call is TRBV28, the J call TRBJ1-1, with a tentative D call TRBD1 (5 bases). CDR3 length: 13 residues. Germline loops: CDR1 MDHEN, CDR2 SYDVKM. Deletions cut 8 bases from V and 5 bases from J, with 15 bases between. CDR3 nucleotide sequence: TGTGCCAGCGAAGGGAGGGGAATTACTGAAGCTTTCTTT. Residues: CASEGRGITEAFF.

This chain joins TRBV3-1 (or the pseudogene TRBV3-2) and TRBJ2-2, with 10 bases aligning to TRBD2. The CDR3 is 14 residues long. The V gene end was trimmed by 7 bases and the J gene end by 7 bases; junction bases not matched to a gene: 6. CDR1 is LGHDT, CDR2 YNNKEL, per germline (reference sequence). This CDR3 reads CASNRLAGDGELFF. The CDR3 DNA follows: TGTGCCAGCAACCGACTAGCGGGCGACGGGGAGCTGTTTTTT.

The CDR3 DNA follows: TGTGCCAGCAGTTTTCAGGAGGGTTCACCCCTCCACTTT. Protein product: CASSFQEGSPLHF. The V call is TRBV12-3 or TRBV12-4, the J call TRBJ1-6; D gene unclear. Trimming pared 3 bases from V and 9 bases from J, leaving 9 bases between. This CDR3 comprises 13 residues.